The following is a T cell receptor (beta chain) sequence with its context. Germline assignment: CDR1 MDHEN and CDR2 SYDVKM. This CDR3 has 15 amino acids. Deletions cut 6 bases from V and 4 bases from J, with 15 bases between. The data originate from a study of blood T cell repertoires in COVID-19. Study details: Whether acute or convalescent, the COVID-19 samples came from the United States, Italy and Spain. Sources were T cells, B-cell-depleted T cells, or PBMCs; the material itself was cDNA or gDNA.

Original analysis: Researchers report that nucleated cell counts were estimated from reference gene primer amplification. Clones were sequenced by immunoSEQ multiplex PCR, and TCRdb holds only the in-frame ones, with some missing. V, J and clone size reflect that table, while D and trimming were determined from the DNA. Here the sample spans 150,000 to 180,000 clones, around 78% being singletons. The sequence came from an elderly man with acute or convalescent COVID-19. Sequenced input: peripheral blood. The chain is built from TRBV28 and TRBJ1-4, with a tentative D call TRBD1 (5 bases). CDR3 residues: CASRPGQADNEKLFF. CDR3 DNA: TGTGCCAGCAGGCCAGGACAAGCCGATAATGAAAAACTGTTTTTT.